This T cell receptor (beta chain) comes out of a study of immune cell composition in non-small cell lung cancer. To note about this clone: The antigen is not known.

The repertoire was sequenced with immunoSEQ multiplex PCR; TCRdb's copy has only in-frame clones and lacks some. The table lists more than 6,500 clones, around two thirds of them singletons. Normal lung was taken at the farthest possible site, at least 3 cm from tumour. Genomic DNA came from frozen unsorted single-cell suspensions. Regarding the study as a whole: Dominant in vivo tumour-associated clones were not shown to share tumour-reactive sequences. 75% of squamous and 33% of adenocarcinoma cases had tumour-associated clones >0.5%. Tumour TCR-beta clonality was not significantly tied to smoking pack-years.

The CDR3 spans 17 residues. V shed 4 bases and J shed 8 bases, with 23 bases lying between them. Germline V gene sequence: CDR1 SGHVS, CDR2 FNYEAQ. Source material: non-adjacent lung tissue. The clonotype was recovered from a human donor with non-small cell lung cancer. The chain combines TRBV7-6 with TRBJ1-4; D is uncertain. Written as DNA, the CDR3 is TGTGCCAGCAGCTCAGACGCGTCGAGTCTAATGCGGGAAAAACTGTTTTTT. It codes for CASSSDASSLMREKLFF.